This T cell receptor (beta chain) derives from a study of beta chain features in type 1 diabetes. Overall study context: Healthy donors, compared against patients, showed similar age, gender and cell yields.

Between the trimmed V and J ends, which lost 9 bases and 1 base, there was a span of 13 bases. The CDR3 totals 13 residues. Germline CDR1 and CDR2: LNHDA and SQIVND (reference sequence). This clone was observed a handful of times. Its antigen is unknown. Expressed TCRB transcripts got sequenced, as all isolated RNA was reverse transcribed. Deep immunoSEQ sequencing covered naive, central memory and regulatory T cell samples. The repertoire was sequenced with immunoSEQ multiplex PCR; TCRdb's copy has only in-frame clones and lacks some. The sample lists under 950,000 clones; 15% to 20% were seen once. General study results and limits: TCRB rearrangement may or may not be influenced by HLA type; here this remained unresolved. Type 1 diabetes patients had fewer VDJ junction insertions and more deletions.

V is TRBV19 and J is TRBJ2-7, with D unclear. The sequenced sample was naive CD4+ T cells from blood. The sequence came from a woman aged 18 to 35 in good health. The CDR3 region has the DNA TGTGCCAGCCATGGGGTAGGTTCCTACGAGCAGTACTTC. Its translation is CASHGVGSYEQYF.